This entry lists 10 T cell receptor beta chains sequenced from one sample in a study of T-cell memory formation after mild COVID-19 (dated by TCRdb to about 2021). Library method: 5' RACE. TCRdb lists the instrument as Illumina NovaSeq 6000. Using fastp trimming at Q25 and MiXCR clonotype assembly, TCRdb reanalyzed the public sequencing data and kept in-frame beta chains. Rows with one shared CDR3 protein collapse into an entry with the most common genes and DNA. For this sample there are around 390,000 distinct CDR3 sequences; approximately 15% appear just once. 20% to 25% of the sample rests with the top ten. The material sequenced was PBMCs or a T cell subset sorted from them (not recorded which). All receptors come from a man aged 18 to 29 who had mild COVID-19 (a few samples of this study predate the infection). The sample titles of this study are shuffled in the database, so cell type and time point are left out; the donor was told from shared clones.

The chain couples TRBV6-5 to TRBJ2-7; D unresolved. Trimming stripped 6 bases from V and 2 bases from J, with 14 bases between. This CDR3 region has 14 residues. In germline, CDR1 is MNHEY, CDR2 SVGAGI. The CDR3 DNA follows: TGTGCCAGCAGCCAACCGACGGAACCCTACGAGCAGTACGTC. It encodes CASSQPTEPYEQYV.

The table lists this clonotype with a few counts. The genes are TRBV4-3 and TRBJ1-6; D remains ambiguous. The germline V gene has CDR1 LGHNA and CDR2 YSLEER. CDR3 length: 18 residues. The V end was cut by 0 bases, the J end by 3 bases, with 15 bases between. CDR3 amino acids: CASSQDFVVGGYNSPLHF. In DNA form, the CDR3 reads TGCGCCAGCAGCCAAGATTTTGTGGTCGGTGGCTATAATTCACCCCTCCACTTT.

The V gene is TRBV20-1, the J gene TRBJ2-7, with TRBD1 identical over 7 bases. The trim removed 2 bases at V and 3 bases at J, leaving 4 bases unmatched. This CDR3 is 13 amino acids long. Germline V gives CDR1 DFQATT, CDR2 SNEGSKA (reference sequence). CDR3 sequence (DNA): TGCAGTGCTAGAACAGGGGACCTCTACGAGCAGTACTTC. Translation: CSARTGDLYEQYF.

This rearrangement joins TRBV20-1 to TRBJ1-1; 9 bases line up with TRBD1. CDR1 and CDR2 (germline): DFQATT, SNEGSKA (reference sequence). CDR3 length equals 14 residues. J was trimmed by 1 base and V by 6 bases; bases with no gene match: 6. The CDR3 nucleotides are TGCAGTGCCCCGAGACAGGGGGGGAACACTGAAGCTTTCTTT. Translated: CSAPRQGGNTEAFF.

This clonotype showed up just a few times. The junction departs from the called germline gene at one end, perhaps through a read error. The rearrangement links TRBV12-3 or TRBV12-4 to TRBJ1-5; 8 bases map to TRBD1. The CDR3 totals 12 residues. In nucleotides, the CDR3 is TGTGCCAGCAGTTCCCTCCAGGGGGCCATTTATTTT. Residues: CASSSLQGAIYF.

This clonotype appeared many times. The rearrangement uses TRBV30 and TRBJ1-2; a possible D gene is TRBD1 (6 bases). The CDR3 is made up of 15 amino acids. The V gene's germline CDR1 is GTSNPN and CDR2 SVGIG (reference sequence). Between the trimmed V and J ends, which lost 0 bases and 7 bases, there was a span of 18 bases. CDR3 bases: TGTGCCTGGAGTGTACACAGTAGGGGGTACGGTGGCTACACCTTC. Its protein is CAWSVHSRGYGGYTF. Combining the CDR3 with reference TRBV30 and TRBJ1-2 gives the whole variable domain SQTIHQWPATLVQPVGSPLSLECTVEGTSNPNLYWYRQAAGRGLQLLFYSVGIGQISSEVPQNLSASRPQDRQFILSSKKLLLSDSGFYLCAWSVHSRGYGGYTFGSGTRLTVV.

This clonotype showed up just a few times. The rearrangement links TRBV7-2 to TRBJ2-1; D might be TRBD2 (6 bases). The V end was cut by 4 bases, the J end by 4 bases, with 14 bases between. From germline, CDR1 is SGHTA and CDR2 FQGNSA. The CDR3 loop spans 15 amino acids. In DNA, the CDR3 is TGTGCCAGCAGCTCAACCGGGACTCCTTACAATGAGCAGTTCTTC. Residues: CASSSTGTPYNEQFF.

This clonotype has ten or more counts. The CDR3 here is CASSFRGDTGELFF. CDR3 coding DNA: TGCGCCAGCAGCTTCAGGGGGGACACCGGGGAGCTGTTTTTT. The chain couples TRBV5-1 to TRBJ2-2, with D perhaps TRBD1 (7 bases). Germline V gene sequence: CDR1 SGHRS, CDR2 YFSETQ. This CDR3 is 14 amino acids long. The V gene lost 2 bases and the J gene lost 3 bases, with 8 bases spanning the gap. Using reference TRBV5-1 and TRBJ2-2 for the parts outside the CDR3, the full variable domain is KAGVTQTPRYLIKTRGQQVTLSCSPISGHRSVSWYQQTPGQGLQFLFEYFSETQRNKGNFPGRFSGRQFSNSRSEMNVSTLELGDSALYLCASSFRGDTGELFFGEGSRLTVL.

In this sample, this clonotype turned up many times. The rearrangement joins TRBV5-6 to TRBJ2-6; D not certain. The ends were cut back, 4 bases at V and 0 bases at J, with 8 bases in the middle. CDR1 SGHDT and CDR2 YYEEEE come from the germline V gene. This CDR3 is built from 15 residues. Written as DNA, the CDR3 is TGTGCCAGCAGCGCCTATAGCTCTGGGGCCAACGTCCTGACTTTC. Amino acid sequence: CASSAYSSGANVLTF.

This clonotype has a handful of counts. J is TRBJ2-7 and V is TRBV29-1; 8 positions match TRBD1. Germline values: CDR1 SQVTM, CDR2 ANQGSEA. The CDR3 is 14 amino acids. After removal of 0 bases from V and 2 bases from J, the junction contained 3 bases not matched to a gene. The CDR3 loop is CSVEDRGRPYEQYF. The CDR3 coding sequence is TGCAGCGTTGAAGACAGGGGGCGCCCCTACGAGCAGTACTTC.